These 21 T cell receptor beta chains share one sample of origin, sequenced in a study of cytomegalovirus exposure and HLA in healthy donors. 13 Jbeta primers and 60 Vbeta primers were used for the PCR. Sequencing used immunoSEQ multiplex PCR; TCRdb keeps in-frame clones, though not all of them. The repertoire holds around 40,000 clones, 68% seen once, with around 3.9% in the top ten. Sequences were obtained from PBMCs. Source of these receptors: a man aged 35 to 55 in good health and CMV-seronegative.

The chain is built from TRBV19 and TRBJ2-5, with D possibly matching TRBD1 (5 bases). This CDR3 is built from 13 residues. V lost 5 bases to trimming and J lost 1 base, with 8 bases between them. Germline CDR1 is LNHDA and CDR2 is SQIVND (reference sequence). This CDR3 is CASSLGAQETQYF. CDR3 nucleotide sequence: TGTGCCAGTAGTCTAGGGGCCCAAGAGACCCAGTACTTC.

In its sample, this clone was seen a few times. The chain is built from TRBV27 and TRBJ1-5; no reliable D call. Per the germline V gene, CDR1 is MNHEY and CDR2 is SMNVEV (reference sequence). CDR3 length: 13 residues. V was trimmed by 6 bases and J by 0 bases, leaving 6 bases between them. Written as DNA, the CDR3 is TGTGCCAGCAGCCCAGATAGCAATCAGCCCCAGCATTTT. It specifies CASSPDSNQPQHF.

The chain links TRBV19 to TRBJ1-6; no firm D call. Germline V gene data show CDR1 as LNHDA and CDR2 as SQIVND (reference sequence). This CDR3 region has 13 residues. The V end lost 4 bases, the J end lost 7 bases, and 8 bases lay between the germline ends. The CDR3 DNA sequence: TGTGCCAGTAGTACCAACGGGAATTCACCCCTCCACTTT. Residues: CASSTNGNSPLHF.

V is TRBV19 and J is TRBJ2-5; a possible D gene is TRBD2 (5 bases). The CDR3 is 12 amino acids. CDR1 is LNHDA and CDR2 is SQIVND in the germline V gene (reference sequence). Trimming left V 2 bases short and J 5 bases short, with 6 bases between. CDR3 sequence (DNA): TGTGCCAGTAGTATACGAGGGGAGACCCAGTACTTC. This encodes CASSIRGETQYF.

The V gene is TRBV5-4, the J gene TRBJ2-2; TRBD2 aligns across 13 bases. The V and J ends lost 4 bases and 5 bases, in that order; junction bases with no gene match: 8. From germline, CDR1 is SGHNT and CDR2 YYREEE (reference sequence). This CDR3 region has 17 residues. The CDR3 is CASSALAGGPLTGELFF. The CDR3 nucleotides are TGTGCCAGCAGCGCACTAGCGGGGGGGCCCTTGACCGGGGAGCTGTTTTTT.

This clone is a singleton in its sample. The chain carries TRBV30 and TRBJ1-5; maybe TRBD1 (5 bases). Trimming took 3 bases from V and 0 from J, leaving 12 bases between them. Germline CDR1 reads GTSNPN; CDR2 reads SVGIG (reference sequence). CDR3 length equals 15 residues. The CDR3 DNA is TGTGCCTGGAGCCTGGGACTGGGTAGCAATCAGCCCCAGCATTTT. This sequence encodes CAWSLGLGSNQPQHF.

This clone showed up just a few times. The rearrangement joins TRBV30 to TRBJ2-7; 7 bases match TRBD1. The CDR3 has 14 amino acids. Germline trimming cut 0 bases from V and 3 bases from J; bases unmatched to any gene: 5. The V gene's germline CDR1 is GTSNPN and CDR2 SVGIG (reference sequence). Written as DNA, the CDR3 is TGTGCCTGGAGTGTGGGGACAGCCCTCTACGAGCAGTACTTC. Translation: CAWSVGTALYEQYF.

This clone was counted between two and nine times. The chain carries TRBV2 and TRBJ1-4, with D perhaps TRBD1 (5 bases). V shed 6 bases and J shed 0 bases, with 14 bases lying between them. The CDR3 has 16 amino acids. CDR1 SNHLY and CDR2 FYNNEI come from the germline V gene. The CDR3 sequence: CASSRPGHATNEKLFF. The CDR3 coding sequence is TGTGCCAGCAGCCGCCCTGGACATGCAACTAATGAAAAACTGTTTTTT.

The chain links TRBV9 to TRBJ1-4, with 8 bases aligning to TRBD1. The CDR3 is 15 residues long. With V trimmed by 3 bases and J by 4 bases, 5 bases remained unmatched. CDR1 is SGDLS and CDR2 is YYNGEE in the germline V gene. CDR3 region: CASSAGQGDNEKLFF. CDR3 bases: TGTGCCAGCAGCGCAGGACAGGGTGATAATGAAAAACTGTTTTTT.

This clone was counted only a few times. This chain joins TRBV5-1 and TRBJ2-3, with 13 bases lining up with TRBD2. Trimming removed 5 bases from V and 4 bases from J; junction bases left unmatched: 4. Germline V CDR1 and CDR2: SGHRS, YFSETQ. The CDR3 is 15 residues long. CDR3 region: CASSPGLAGADTQYF. The CDR3 region has the DNA TGCGCCAGCAGTCCCGGACTAGCGGGGGCAGATACGCAGTATTTT. Full variable domain (missing parts from reference TRBV5-1 and TRBJ2-3): KAGVTQTPRYLIKTRGQQVTLSCSPISGHRSVSWYQQTPGQGLQFLFEYFSETQRNKGNFPGRFSGRQFSNSRSEMNVSTLELGDSALYLCASSPGLAGADTQYFGPGTRLTVL.

By share of the sample, this clone is medium-sized (0.01 to 0.1%). This chain uses TRBV6-5 with TRBJ2-2, with 10 positions matching TRBD2. This CDR3 spans 16 amino acids. Per the germline V gene, CDR1 is MNHEY and CDR2 is SVGAGI. The trim removed 2 bases at V and 4 bases at J, leaving 4 bases unmatched. In DNA form, the CDR3 reads TGTGCCAGCAGTTACAGGACTAGCGGCTTCACCGGGGAGCTGTTTTTT. This encodes CASSYRTSGFTGELFF.

The chain combines TRBV7-2 with TRBJ1-5; perhaps TRBD1 as D (6 bases). The V gene's germline CDR1 is SGHTA and CDR2 FQGNSA. V shed 1 base and J shed 2 bases, with 6 bases lying between them. The CDR3 sequence is 14 residues long. In DNA form, the CDR3 reads TGTGCCAGCAGCTTAGACAGGGGCAATCAGCCCCAGCATTTT. As protein: CASSLDRGNQPQHF.

The V and J genes are TRBV6-6 and TRBJ1-1, with 8 bases identical to TRBD1. The CDR3 loop spans 16 amino acids. Germline V lookup: CDR1 MNHNY, CDR2 SVGAGI (reference sequence). V lost 0 bases, J lost 1 base, and 4 bases stayed unmatched. The CDR3 loop is CASSYSQGAPNTEAFF. CDR3 nucleotide sequence: TGTGCCAGCAGTTACTCGCAGGGGGCGCCGAACACTGAAGCTTTCTTT.

The V call is TRBV6-5, the J call TRBJ1-2, with 7 positions matching TRBD1. Unmatched junction bases numbered 8, after V lost 2 bases and J lost 11 bases. The CDR3 runs 13 residues. The germline CDR1 and CDR2 sequences are MNHEY and SVGAGI. CDR3 nucleotide sequence: TGTGCCAGCAGTTACCAGACAGGGAGTAGGTACACCTTC. Its translation: CASSYQTGSRYTF.

The chain has TRBV19 and TRBJ2-3, with 7 bases matching TRBD2. The trim removed 7 bases at V and 3 bases at J, leaving 7 bases unmatched. CDR1 LNHDA and CDR2 SQIVND come from the germline V gene (reference sequence). The CDR3 extends over 14 amino acids. DNA for the CDR3: TGTGCCAGTACCCCCTTAGCGGGTACAGATACGCAGTATTTT. It is translated as CASTPLAGTDTQYF.

The rearrangement uses TRBV4-1 and TRBJ1-1; D is unclear. Germline V CDR1 and CDR2: MGHRA, YSYEKL. The ends were cut back, 4 bases at V and 1 base at J, with 10 bases in the middle. The CDR3 length is 14 residues. CDR3 coding DNA: TGCGCCAGCAGCCCCCCCACGGGGAACACTGAAGCTTTCTTT. Amino acid sequence: CASSPPTGNTEAFF.

This clone appeared a few times. The chain recombines TRBV4-2 with TRBJ2-3; no clear D. Germline-derived CDR1 and CDR2 are LGHNA and YNFKEQ. V lost 1 base and J lost 4, with 12 bases in between. The CDR3 contains 15 residues. The CDR3 loop is CASSQGHQMADTQYF. In DNA, the CDR3 is TGTGCCAGCAGCCAAGGGCATCAGATGGCAGATACGCAGTATTTT.

The chain links TRBV6-1 to TRBJ2-7, with 7 bases lining up with TRBD1. V trimming: 4 bases; J trimming: 9 bases; junction bases outside the gene matches: 6. CDR3 length: 12 residues. In germline, CDR1 is MNHNS, CDR2 SASEGT. The CDR3 bases are TGTGCCAGCAGTGGGGACAGAACTGGGCAGTACTTC. It specifies CASSGDRTGQYF.

The chain recombines TRBV6-1 with TRBJ1-1; 11 bases fit TRBD1. CDR3 length: 15 residues. V trimming: 3 bases; J trimming: 4 bases; junction bases outside the gene matches: 4. Germline CDR1 MNHNS, CDR2 SASEGT. The CDR3, as DNA: TGTGCCAGCAGTGATCGGACAGGGGGCAGCACTGAAGCTTTCTTT. Translating gives CASSDRTGGSTEAFF.

The chain is built from TRBV30 and TRBJ1-1, with unresolved D. V lost 5 bases, J lost 1 base, and 8 bases lay in between. Germline V gene sequence: CDR1 GTSNPN, CDR2 SVGIG (reference sequence). The CDR3 runs to 12 residues. The DNA for the CDR3 is TGTGCCTGGGGACGGGGGAACACTGAAGCTTTCTTT. This translates into CAWGRGNTEAFF.

This clone appeared once. The rearrangement uses TRBV27 and TRBJ1-6, with D perhaps matching TRBD1 (5 bases). Trimming stripped 6 bases from V and 9 bases from J, with 12 bases between. Germline-derived CDR1 and CDR2 are MNHEY and SMNVEV (reference sequence). CDR3 length: 13 residues. Here the CDR3 reads CASSEGTGSPLHF. The CDR3 coding sequence is TGTGCCAGCAGCGAAGGGACTGGTTCACCCCTCCACTTT.